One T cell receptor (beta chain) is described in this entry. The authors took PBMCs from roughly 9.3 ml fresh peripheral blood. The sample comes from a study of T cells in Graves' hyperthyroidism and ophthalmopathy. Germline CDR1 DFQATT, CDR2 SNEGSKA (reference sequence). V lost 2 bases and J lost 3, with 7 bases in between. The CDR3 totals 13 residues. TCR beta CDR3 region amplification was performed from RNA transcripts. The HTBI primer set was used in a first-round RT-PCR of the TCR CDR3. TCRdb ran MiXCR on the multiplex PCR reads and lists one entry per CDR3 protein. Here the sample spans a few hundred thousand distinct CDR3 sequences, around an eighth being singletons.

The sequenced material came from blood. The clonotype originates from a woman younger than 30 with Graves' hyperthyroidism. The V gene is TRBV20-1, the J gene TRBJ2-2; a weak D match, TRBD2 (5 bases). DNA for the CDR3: TGCAGTGCTAGACTAGCCGACACCGGGGAGCTGTTTTTT. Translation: CSARLADTGELFF.